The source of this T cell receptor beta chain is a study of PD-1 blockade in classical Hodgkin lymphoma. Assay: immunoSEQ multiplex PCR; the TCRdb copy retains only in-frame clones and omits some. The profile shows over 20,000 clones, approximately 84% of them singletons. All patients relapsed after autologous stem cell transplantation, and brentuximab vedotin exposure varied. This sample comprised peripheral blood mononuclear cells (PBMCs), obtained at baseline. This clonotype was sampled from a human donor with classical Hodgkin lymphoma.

CDR3 DNA sequence: TGCGCCAGCAGCTTGGTTGGGTCCTACGAGCAGTACTTC. Residues: CASSLVGSYEQYF. The chain is built from TRBV5-1 and TRBJ2-7; D uncertain. The CDR3 totals 13 residues. Germline V gives CDR1 SGHRS, CDR2 YFSETQ. Trimming removed 0 bases from V and 1 base from J, with 5 bases in between.